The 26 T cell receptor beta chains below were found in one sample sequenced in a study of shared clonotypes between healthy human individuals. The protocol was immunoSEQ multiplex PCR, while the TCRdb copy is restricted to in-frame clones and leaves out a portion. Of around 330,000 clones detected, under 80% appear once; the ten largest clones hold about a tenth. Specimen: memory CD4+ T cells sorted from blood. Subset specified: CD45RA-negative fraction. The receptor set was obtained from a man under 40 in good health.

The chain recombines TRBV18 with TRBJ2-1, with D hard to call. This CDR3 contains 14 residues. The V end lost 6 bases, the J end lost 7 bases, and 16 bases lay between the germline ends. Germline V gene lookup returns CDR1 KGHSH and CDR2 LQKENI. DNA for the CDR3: TGTGCCAGCTCCGTATCTCGGACGGAGAATGAGCAGTTCTTC. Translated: CASSVSRTENEQFF.

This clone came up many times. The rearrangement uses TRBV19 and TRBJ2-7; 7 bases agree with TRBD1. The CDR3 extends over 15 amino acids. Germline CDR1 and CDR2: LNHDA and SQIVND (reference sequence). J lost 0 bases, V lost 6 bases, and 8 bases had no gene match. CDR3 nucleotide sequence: TGTGCCAGTAGCCCGAGGACAGGATCCTCCTACGAGCAGTACTTC. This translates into CASSPRTGSSYEQYF.

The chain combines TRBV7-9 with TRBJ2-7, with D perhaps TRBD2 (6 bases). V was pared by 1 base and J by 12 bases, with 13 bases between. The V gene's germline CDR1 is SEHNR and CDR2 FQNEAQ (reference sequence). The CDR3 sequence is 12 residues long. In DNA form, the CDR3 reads TGTGCCAGCAGCTTAGAAGCCGGGAGAGGGTACTTC. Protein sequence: CASSLEAGRGYF.

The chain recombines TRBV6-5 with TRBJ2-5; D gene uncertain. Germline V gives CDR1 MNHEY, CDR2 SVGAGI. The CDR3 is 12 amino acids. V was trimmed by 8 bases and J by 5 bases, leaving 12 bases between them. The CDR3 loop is CASRESAETQYF. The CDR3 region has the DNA TGTGCCAGCCGAGAATCGGCGGAGACCCAGTACTTC.

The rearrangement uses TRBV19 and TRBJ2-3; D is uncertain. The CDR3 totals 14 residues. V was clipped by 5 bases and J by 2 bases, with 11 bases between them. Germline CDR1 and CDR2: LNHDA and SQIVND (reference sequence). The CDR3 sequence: CASSVDFFTDTQYF. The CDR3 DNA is TGTGCCAGTAGTGTTGACTTTTTCACAGATACGCAGTATTTT.

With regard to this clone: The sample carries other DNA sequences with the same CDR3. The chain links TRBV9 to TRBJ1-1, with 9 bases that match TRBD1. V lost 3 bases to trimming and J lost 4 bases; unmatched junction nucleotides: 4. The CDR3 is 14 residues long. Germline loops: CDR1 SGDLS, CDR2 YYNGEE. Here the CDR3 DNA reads TGTGCCAGCAGCGAACAGGGGGCTGGCACTGAAGCTTTCTTT. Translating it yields CASSEQGAGTEAFF.

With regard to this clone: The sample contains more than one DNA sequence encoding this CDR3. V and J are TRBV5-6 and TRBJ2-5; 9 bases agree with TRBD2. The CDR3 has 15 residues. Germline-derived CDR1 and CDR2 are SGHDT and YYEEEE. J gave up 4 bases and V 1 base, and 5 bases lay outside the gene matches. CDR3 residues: CASSLLAGGRETQYF. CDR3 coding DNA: TGTGCCAGCAGCTTGTTGGCGGGAGGGCGAGAGACCCAGTACTTC.

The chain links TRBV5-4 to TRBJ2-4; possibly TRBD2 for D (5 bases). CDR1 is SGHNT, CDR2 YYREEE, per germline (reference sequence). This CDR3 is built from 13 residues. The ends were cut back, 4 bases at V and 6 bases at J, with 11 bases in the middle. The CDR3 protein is CASSPDGLNIQYF. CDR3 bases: TGTGCCAGCAGCCCGGACGGACTAAACATTCAGTACTTC.

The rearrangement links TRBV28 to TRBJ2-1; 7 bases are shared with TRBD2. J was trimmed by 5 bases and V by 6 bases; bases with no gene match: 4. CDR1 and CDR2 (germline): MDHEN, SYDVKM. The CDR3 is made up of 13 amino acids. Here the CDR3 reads CASRAGRHNEQFF. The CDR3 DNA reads TGTGCCAGCAGAGCGGGACGGCACAATGAGCAGTTCTTC.

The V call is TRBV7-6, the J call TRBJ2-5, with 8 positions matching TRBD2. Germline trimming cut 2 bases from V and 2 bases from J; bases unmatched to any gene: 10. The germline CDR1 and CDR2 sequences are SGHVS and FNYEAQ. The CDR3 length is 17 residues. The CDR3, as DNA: TGTGCCAGCAGCTTACTTGCGGCTAGCGGGCAACAAGAGACCCAGTACTTC. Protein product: CASSLLAASGQQETQYF.

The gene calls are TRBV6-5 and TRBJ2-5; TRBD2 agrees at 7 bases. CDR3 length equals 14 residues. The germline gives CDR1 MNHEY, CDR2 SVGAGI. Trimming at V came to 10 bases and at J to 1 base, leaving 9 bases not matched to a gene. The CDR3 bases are TGTGCCACCACCGAATCTAGCGGCCAAGAGACCCAGTACTTC. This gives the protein CATTESSGQETQYF.

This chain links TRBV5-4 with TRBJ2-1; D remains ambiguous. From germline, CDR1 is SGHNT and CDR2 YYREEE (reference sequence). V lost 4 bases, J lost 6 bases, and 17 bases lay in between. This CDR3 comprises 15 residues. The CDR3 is CASSDDGPRLNEQFF. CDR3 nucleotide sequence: TGTGCCAGCAGCGATGACGGACCAAGGCTCAATGAGCAGTTCTTC.

CDR3 in amino acids: CATKYQGPTYEQYF. The DNA of the CDR3 is TGTGCCACCAAATACCAGGGGCCAACCTACGAGCAGTACTTC. The genes are TRBV2 and TRBJ2-7; D perhaps matches TRBD1 (6 bases). The V end lost 10 bases, the J end lost 2 bases, and 18 bases lay between the germline ends. The CDR3 is 14 residues long. The V gene's germline CDR1 is SNHLY and CDR2 FYNNEI.

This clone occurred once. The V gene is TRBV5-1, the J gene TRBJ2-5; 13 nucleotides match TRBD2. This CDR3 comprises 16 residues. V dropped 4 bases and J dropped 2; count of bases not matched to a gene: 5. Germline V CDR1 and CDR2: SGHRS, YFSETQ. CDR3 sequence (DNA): TGCGCCAGCAGCCATCAGGGACTAGCGGGACAAGAGACCCAGTACTTC. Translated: CASSHQGLAGQETQYF.

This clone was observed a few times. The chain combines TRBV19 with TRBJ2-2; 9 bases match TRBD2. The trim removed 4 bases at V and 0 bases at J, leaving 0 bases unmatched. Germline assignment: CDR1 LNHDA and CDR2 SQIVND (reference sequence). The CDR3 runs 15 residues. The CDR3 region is CASSSGRANTGELFF. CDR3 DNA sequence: TGTGCCAGTAGTAGCGGGAGGGCGAACACCGGGGAGCTGTTTTTT.

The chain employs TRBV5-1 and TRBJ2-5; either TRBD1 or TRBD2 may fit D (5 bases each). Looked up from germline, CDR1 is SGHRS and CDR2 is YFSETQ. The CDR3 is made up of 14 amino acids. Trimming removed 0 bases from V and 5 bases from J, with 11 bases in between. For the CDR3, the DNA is TGCGCCAGCAGCTTGGTGATAGGGACGGAGACCCAGTACTTC. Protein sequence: CASSLVIGTETQYF.

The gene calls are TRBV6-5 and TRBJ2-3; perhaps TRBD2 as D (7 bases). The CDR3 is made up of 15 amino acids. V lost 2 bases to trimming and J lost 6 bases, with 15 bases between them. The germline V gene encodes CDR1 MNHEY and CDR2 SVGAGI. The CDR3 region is CASSYQGRVSDTQYF. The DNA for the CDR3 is TGTGCCAGCAGTTACCAGGGGAGGGTAAGCGATACGCAGTATTTT.

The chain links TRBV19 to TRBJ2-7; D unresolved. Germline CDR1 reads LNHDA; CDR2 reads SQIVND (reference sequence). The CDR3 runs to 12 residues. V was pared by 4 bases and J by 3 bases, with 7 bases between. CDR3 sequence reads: CASSNKDYEQYF. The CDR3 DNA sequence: TGTGCCAGTAGTAATAAGGACTACGAGCAGTACTTC.

The CDR3: CASSDRLAGTGDTQYF. For the CDR3, the DNA is TGTGCCAGCAGTGATCGATTAGCGGGAACTGGCGATACGCAGTATTTT. The chain couples TRBV2 to TRBJ2-3; 8 nucleotides match TRBD2. Germline loops: CDR1 SNHLY, CDR2 FYNNEI. The ends lost 3 bases at V and 6 bases at J; junction bases unmatched: 11. CDR3 length equals 16 residues.

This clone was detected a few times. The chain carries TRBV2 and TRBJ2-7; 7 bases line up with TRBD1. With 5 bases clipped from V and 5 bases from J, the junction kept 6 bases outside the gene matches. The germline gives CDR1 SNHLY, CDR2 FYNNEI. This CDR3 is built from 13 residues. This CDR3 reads CASSPQGFNEQYF. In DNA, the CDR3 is TGTGCCAGCAGTCCACAGGGGTTCAACGAGCAGTACTTC.

CDR3 region: CASSPYLDAYNEQFF. CDR3 DNA: TGTGCCAGCTCACCATATCTAGACGCCTACAATGAGCAGTTCTTC. V gene TRBV18 combines with J gene TRBJ2-1; D is unclear. V was clipped by 2 bases and J by 2 bases, with 10 bases between them. CDR1 is KGHSH and CDR2 is LQKENI in the germline V gene. This CDR3 contains 15 residues.

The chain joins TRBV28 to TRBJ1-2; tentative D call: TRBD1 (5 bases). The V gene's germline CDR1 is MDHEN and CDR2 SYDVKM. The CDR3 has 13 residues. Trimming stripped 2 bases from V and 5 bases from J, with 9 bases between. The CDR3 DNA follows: TGTGCCAGCAGTTTAAAGGGGCCATATGGCTACACCTTC. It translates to CASSLKGPYGYTF.

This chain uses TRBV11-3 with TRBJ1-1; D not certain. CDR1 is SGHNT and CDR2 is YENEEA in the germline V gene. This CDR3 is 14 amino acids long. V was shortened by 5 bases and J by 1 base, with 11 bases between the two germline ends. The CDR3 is CASSPGHSNTEAFF. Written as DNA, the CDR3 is TGTGCCAGCAGCCCGGGCCACTCGAACACTGAAGCTTTCTTT.

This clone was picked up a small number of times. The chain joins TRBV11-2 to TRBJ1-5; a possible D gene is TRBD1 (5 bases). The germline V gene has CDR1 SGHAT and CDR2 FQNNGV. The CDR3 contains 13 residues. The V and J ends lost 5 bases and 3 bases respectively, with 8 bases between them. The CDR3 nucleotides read TGTGCCAGCAGCCGGACAAACAATCAGCCCCAGCATTTT. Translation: CASSRTNNQPQHF.

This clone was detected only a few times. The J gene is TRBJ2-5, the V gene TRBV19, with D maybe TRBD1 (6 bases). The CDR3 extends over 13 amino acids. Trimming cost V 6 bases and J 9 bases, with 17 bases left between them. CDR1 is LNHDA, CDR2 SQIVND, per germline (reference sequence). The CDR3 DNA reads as TGTGCCAGTAGGGGGGCAGGGATGGGCCCCCAGTACTTC. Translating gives CASRGAGMGPQYF.

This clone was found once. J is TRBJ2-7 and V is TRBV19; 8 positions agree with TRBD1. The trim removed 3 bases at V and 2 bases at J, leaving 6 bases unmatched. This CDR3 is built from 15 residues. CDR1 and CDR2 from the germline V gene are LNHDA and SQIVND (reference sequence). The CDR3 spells CASSISDRVPYEQYF. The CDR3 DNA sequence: TGTGCCAGTAGTATCTCGGACAGGGTGCCCTACGAGCAGTACTTC.